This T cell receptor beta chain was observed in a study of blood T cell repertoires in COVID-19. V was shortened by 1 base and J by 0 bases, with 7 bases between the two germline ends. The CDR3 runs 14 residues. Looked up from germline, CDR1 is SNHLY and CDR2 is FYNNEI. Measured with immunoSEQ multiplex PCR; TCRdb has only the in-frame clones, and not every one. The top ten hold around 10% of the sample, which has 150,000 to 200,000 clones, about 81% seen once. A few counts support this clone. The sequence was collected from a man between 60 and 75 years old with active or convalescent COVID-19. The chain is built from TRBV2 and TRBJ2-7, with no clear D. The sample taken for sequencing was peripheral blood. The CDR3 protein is CASSEGALSYEQYF. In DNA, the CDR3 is TGTGCCAGCAGTGAAGGAGCGCTCTCCTACGAGCAGTACTTC. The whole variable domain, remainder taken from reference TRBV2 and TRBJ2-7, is EPEVTQTPSHQVTQMGQEVILRCVPISNHLYFYWYRQILGQKVEFLVSFYNNEISEKSEIFDDQFSVERPDGSNFTLKIRSTKLEDSAMYFCASSEGALSYEQYFGPGTRLTVT.